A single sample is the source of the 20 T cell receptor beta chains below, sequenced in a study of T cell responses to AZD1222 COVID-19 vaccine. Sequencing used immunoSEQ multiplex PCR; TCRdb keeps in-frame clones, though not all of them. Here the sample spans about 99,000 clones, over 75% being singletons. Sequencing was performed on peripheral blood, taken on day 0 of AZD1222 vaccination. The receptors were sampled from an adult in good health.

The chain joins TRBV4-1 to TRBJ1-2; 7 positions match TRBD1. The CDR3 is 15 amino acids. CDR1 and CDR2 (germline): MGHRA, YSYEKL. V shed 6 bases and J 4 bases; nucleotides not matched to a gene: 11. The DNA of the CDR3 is TGCGCCAGCAGGTCCCCCGGGACAGTATCCTATGGCTACACCTTC. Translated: CASRSPGTVSYGYTF.

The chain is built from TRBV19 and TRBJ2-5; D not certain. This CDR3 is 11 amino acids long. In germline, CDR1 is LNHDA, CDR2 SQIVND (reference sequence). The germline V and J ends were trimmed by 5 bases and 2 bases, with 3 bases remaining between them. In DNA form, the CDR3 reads TGTGCCAGTAGTTTACAAGAGACCCAGTACTTC. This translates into CASSLQETQYF.

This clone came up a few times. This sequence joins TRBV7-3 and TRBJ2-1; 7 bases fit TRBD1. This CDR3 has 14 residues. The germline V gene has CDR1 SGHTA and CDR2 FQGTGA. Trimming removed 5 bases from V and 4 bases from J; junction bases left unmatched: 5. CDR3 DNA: TGTGCCAGCAGCATACCGGGACAGTACAATGAGCAGTTCTTC. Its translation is CASSIPGQYNEQFF. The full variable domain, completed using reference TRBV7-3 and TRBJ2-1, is GAGVSQTPSNKVTEKGKYVELRCDPISGHTALYWYRQSLGQGPEFLIYFQGTGAADDSGLPNDRFFAVRPEGSVSTLKIQRTERGDSAVYLCASSIPGQYNEQFFGPGTRLTVL.

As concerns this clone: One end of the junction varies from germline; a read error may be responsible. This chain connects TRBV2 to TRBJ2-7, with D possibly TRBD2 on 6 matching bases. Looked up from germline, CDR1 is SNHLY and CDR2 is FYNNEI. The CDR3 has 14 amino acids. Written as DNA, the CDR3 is TGTGCCAGCATCCGGGGGAGTATTGATTACGTGCAGTACTTC. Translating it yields CASIRGSIDYVQYF.

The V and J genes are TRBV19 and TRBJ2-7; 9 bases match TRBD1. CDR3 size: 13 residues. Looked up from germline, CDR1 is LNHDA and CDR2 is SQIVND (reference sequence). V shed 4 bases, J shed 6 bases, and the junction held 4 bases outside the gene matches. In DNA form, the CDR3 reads TGTGCCAGTAGTACCCGGACAGGGGTCGAGCAGTACTTC. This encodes CASSTRTGVEQYF.

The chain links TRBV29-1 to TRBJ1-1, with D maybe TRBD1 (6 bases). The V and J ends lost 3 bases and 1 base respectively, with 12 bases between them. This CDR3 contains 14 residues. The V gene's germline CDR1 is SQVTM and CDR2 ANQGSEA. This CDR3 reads CSVEGAVTNTEAFF. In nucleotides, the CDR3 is TGCAGCGTTGAGGGGGCAGTAACGAACACTGAAGCTTTCTTT.

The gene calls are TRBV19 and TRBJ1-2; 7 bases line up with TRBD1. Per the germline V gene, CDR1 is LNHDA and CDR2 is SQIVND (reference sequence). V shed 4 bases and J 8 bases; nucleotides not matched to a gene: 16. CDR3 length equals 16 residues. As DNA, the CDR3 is TGTGCCAGTAGTAGCTCAGGGGGAGAGTTCTGGAACGGCTACACCTTC. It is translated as CASSSSGGEFWNGYTF.

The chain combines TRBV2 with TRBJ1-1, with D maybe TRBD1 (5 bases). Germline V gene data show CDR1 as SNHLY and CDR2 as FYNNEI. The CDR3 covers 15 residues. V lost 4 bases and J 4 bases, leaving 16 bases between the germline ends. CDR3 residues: CASSARTTHGTEAFF. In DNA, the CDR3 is TGTGCCAGCAGTGCCCGGACAACTCATGGCACTGAAGCTTTCTTT.

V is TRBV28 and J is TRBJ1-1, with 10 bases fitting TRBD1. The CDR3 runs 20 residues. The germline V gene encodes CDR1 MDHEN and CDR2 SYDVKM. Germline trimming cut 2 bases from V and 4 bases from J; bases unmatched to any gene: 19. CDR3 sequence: CASSLLSSRDRGLMGTEAFF. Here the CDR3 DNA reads TGTGCCAGCAGTTTACTTTCTTCACGGGACAGGGGATTAATGGGCACTGAAGCTTTCTTT.

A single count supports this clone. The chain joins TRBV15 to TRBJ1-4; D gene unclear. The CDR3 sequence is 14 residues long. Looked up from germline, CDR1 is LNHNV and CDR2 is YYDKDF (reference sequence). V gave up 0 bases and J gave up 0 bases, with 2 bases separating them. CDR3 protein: CATSRDPTNEKLFF. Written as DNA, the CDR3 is TGTGCCACCAGCAGAGATCCAACTAATGAAAAACTGTTTTTT.

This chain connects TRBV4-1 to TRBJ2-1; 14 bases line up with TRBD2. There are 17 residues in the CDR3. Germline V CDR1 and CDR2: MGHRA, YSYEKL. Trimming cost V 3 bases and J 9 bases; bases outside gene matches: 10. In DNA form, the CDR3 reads TGCGCCAGCAGCCAGCACGGGACTAGCGGGGGCTCACCTGAGCAGTTCTTC. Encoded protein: CASSQHGTSGGSPEQFF.

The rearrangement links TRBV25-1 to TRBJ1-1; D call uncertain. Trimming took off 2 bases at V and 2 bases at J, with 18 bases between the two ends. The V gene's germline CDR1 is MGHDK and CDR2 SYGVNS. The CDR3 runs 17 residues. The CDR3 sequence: CASSEPPPGNTNTEAFF. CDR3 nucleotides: TGTGCCAGCAGTGAACCCCCCCCGGGCAACACTAACACTGAAGCTTTCTTT.

CDR3 region: CASMSLGVRYF. As DNA, the CDR3 is TGTGCCAGCATGAGTTTGGGGGTTCGGTACTTC. The V and J genes are TRBV6-5 and TRBJ2-7; D is tentatively TRBD1 or TRBD2 (5 bases each). The CDR3 has 11 amino acids. CDR1 is MNHEY and CDR2 is SVGAGI in the germline V gene. Trimming removed 7 bases from V and 12 bases from J, with 16 bases in between.

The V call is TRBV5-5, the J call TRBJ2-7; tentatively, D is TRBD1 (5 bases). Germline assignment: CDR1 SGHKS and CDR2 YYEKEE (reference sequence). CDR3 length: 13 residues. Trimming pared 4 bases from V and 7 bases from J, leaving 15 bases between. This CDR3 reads CASSPGPRVEQYF. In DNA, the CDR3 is TGTGCCAGCAGCCCAGGCCCCAGGGTTGAGCAGTACTTC.

CDR3: CASSKEKSPRYNEQFF. The DNA for the CDR3 is TGTGCCAGCAGCAAAGAGAAGAGTCCACGGTACAATGAGCAGTTCTTC. V gene TRBV21-1 combines with J gene TRBJ2-1; TRBD2 was called by the table and not checked on the DNA. TRBV21-1 is classified as a pseudogene. The CDR3 length is 16 residues.

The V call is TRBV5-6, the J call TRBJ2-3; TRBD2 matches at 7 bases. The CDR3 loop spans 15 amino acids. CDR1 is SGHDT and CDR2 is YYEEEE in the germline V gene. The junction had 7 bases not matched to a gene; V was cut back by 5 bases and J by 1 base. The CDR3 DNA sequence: TGTGCCAGCAGTTGGGACTATATGGGCACAGATACGCAGTATTTT. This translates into CASSWDYMGTDTQYF. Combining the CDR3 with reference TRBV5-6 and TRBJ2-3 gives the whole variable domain DAGVTQSPTHLIKTRGQQVTLRCSPKSGHDTVSWYQQALGQGPQFIFQYYEEEERQRGNFPDRFSGHQFPNYSSELNVNALLLGDSALYLCASSWDYMGTDTQYFGPGTRLTVL.

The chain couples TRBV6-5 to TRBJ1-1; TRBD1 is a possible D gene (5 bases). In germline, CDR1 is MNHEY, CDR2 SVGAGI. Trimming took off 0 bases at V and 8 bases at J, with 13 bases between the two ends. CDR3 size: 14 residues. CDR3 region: CASSYSTQGAEAFF. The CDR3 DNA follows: TGTGCCAGCAGTTACTCGACCCAGGGAGCGGAAGCTTTCTTT.

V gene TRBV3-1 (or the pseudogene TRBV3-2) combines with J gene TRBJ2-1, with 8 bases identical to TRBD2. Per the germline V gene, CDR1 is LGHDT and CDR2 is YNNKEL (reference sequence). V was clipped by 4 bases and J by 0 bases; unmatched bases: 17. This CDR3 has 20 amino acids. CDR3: CASSPYGTSGGQSSYNEQFF. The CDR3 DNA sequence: TGTGCCAGCAGCCCATACGGGACTAGTGGGGGCCAGAGCTCCTACAATGAGCAGTTCTTC.

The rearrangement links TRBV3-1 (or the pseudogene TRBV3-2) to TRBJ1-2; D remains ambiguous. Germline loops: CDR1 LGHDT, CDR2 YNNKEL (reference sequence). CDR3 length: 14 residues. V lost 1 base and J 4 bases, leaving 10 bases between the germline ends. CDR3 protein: CASSQGDGIYGYTF. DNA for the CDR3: TGTGCCAGCAGCCAAGGCGACGGGATCTATGGCTACACCTTC.

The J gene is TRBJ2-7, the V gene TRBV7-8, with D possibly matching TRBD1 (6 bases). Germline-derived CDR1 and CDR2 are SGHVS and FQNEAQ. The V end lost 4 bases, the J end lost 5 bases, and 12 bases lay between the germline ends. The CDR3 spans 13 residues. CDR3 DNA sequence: TGTGCCAGCAGCTCACTAGGGGGAGACGAGCAGTACTTC. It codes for CASSSLGGDEQYF.